Below are 30 T cell receptor beta chains sequenced from a single sample in a study of technical replicates of blood from a handful of donors (TCRdb year 2017). The library was produced with the immunoSEQ multiplex PCR assay. Not all clones reach the TCRdb copy of this immuneACCESS table, which keeps in-frame sequences only. Checked studies attribute under half of the gap to unresolved V genes and leave the rest unexplained. The sample table holds roughly 93,000 clones, of which 95% were seen once. Around 0.26% of the sample is held by the ten biggest clonotypes. Sequencing used T cells isolated from PBMCs. The receptors come from a human donor in good health.

The genes are TRBV2 and TRBJ2-7; TRBD1 matches 8 bases. V shed 4 bases, J shed 8 bases, and the junction held 13 bases outside the gene matches. CDR3 length equals 15 residues. CDR1 SNHLY and CDR2 FYNNEI come from the germline V gene. CDR3 in amino acids: CASSAKDRVPLKQYF. The CDR3 coding sequence is TGTGCCAGCAGTGCCAAGGACAGGGTCCCCTTGAAGCAGTACTTC.

V usage is TRBV19 and J usage is TRBJ1-3; D remains unclear. Trimming left V 3 bases short and J 4 bases short, with 10 bases between. Germline V gives CDR1 LNHDA, CDR2 SQIVND (reference sequence). This CDR3 is 14 amino acids long. The CDR3 is CASSIAGFGNTIYF. The CDR3 nucleotides read TGTGCCAGTAGTATTGCAGGTTTCGGAAACACCATATATTTT.

The chain uses TRBV29-1 and TRBJ2-1, with 11 bases matching TRBD2. V lost 5 bases to trimming and J lost 8 bases; unmatched junction nucleotides: 8. CDR1 and CDR2 from the germline V gene are SQVTM and ANQGSEA. The CDR3 is made up of 14 amino acids. The CDR3 DNA is TGCAGCGTTTCCCTAGCGGGAGGTATATATGAGCAGTTCTTC. This sequence encodes CSVSLAGGIYEQFF.

The chain combines TRBV27 with TRBJ1-2; 7 bases align to TRBD1. CDR3 length: 9 amino acids. Germline-derived CDR1 and CDR2 are MNHEY and SMNVEV (reference sequence). This CDR3 is CVLQGPGTF. CDR3 nucleotides: TGTGTCCTACAGGGGCCGGGGACCTTC.

The CDR3 bases are TGTGCCAGCAGCCAATCCTGGGTTGAGGACACTGAAGCTTTCTTT. Translation: CASSQSWVEDTEAFF. The chain carries TRBV5-6 and TRBJ1-1; no reliable D call. Trimming removed 4 bases at V and 3 bases at J, with 16 bases between. The CDR3 covers 15 residues. Germline lookup yields CDR1 SGHDT and CDR2 YYEEEE.

The chain uses TRBV14 and TRBJ2-1; 7 nucleotides line up with TRBD2. The V gene end was trimmed by 3 bases and the J gene end by 3 bases; junction bases not matched to a gene: 8. The germline CDR1 and CDR2 sequences are SGHDN and FVKESK. The CDR3 contains 16 residues. In DNA, the CDR3 is TGTGCCAGCAGCCAGGAAGCGGGACTACTCTACAATGAGCAGTTCTTC. This gives the protein CASSQEAGLLYNEQFF.

The gene calls are TRBV2 and TRBJ2-3; 10 bases are a match to TRBD2. The V gene's germline CDR1 is SNHLY and CDR2 FYNNEI. V lost 4 bases to trimming and J lost 1 base; unmatched junction nucleotides: 5. The CDR3 is 16 amino acids. CDR3 DNA: TGTGCCAGCAGTGCTCGGACTAGCGGTCGCACAGATACGCAGTATTTT. The encoded protein is CASSARTSGRTDTQYF.

The chain joins TRBV29-1 to TRBJ2-5; 7 nucleotides line up with TRBD1. This CDR3 spans 13 amino acids. Germline V lookup: CDR1 SQVTM, CDR2 ANQGSEA. V shed 6 bases and J 5 bases; nucleotides not matched to a gene: 9. CDR3 in amino acids: CSVTRQGGETQYF. Here the CDR3 DNA reads TGCAGCGTCACTAGACAGGGTGGCGAGACCCAGTACTTC.

This rearrangement joins TRBV5-4 to TRBJ2-3; 11 bases fit TRBD2. The germline CDR1 and CDR2 sequences are SGHNT and YYREEE (reference sequence). The length of the CDR3 is 18 residues. V lost 1 base, J lost 0 bases, and 7 bases stayed unmatched. The CDR3 reads CASSLKLAGALSTDTQYF. The CDR3 DNA reads as TGTGCCAGCAGCTTGAAACTAGCGGGGGCCCTCAGCACAGATACGCAGTATTTT.

The J gene is TRBJ2-2, the V gene TRBV5-4; TRBD2 is a possible D gene (7 bases). There are 15 residues in the CDR3. With 4 bases removed from V and 6 bases from J, the gap between germline ends came to 16 bases. Germline lookup yields CDR1 SGHNT and CDR2 YYREEE (reference sequence). The CDR3 region is CASSPWGGKSGELFF. In nucleotides, the CDR3 is TGTGCCAGCAGCCCGTGGGGGGGCAAATCCGGGGAGCTGTTTTTT.

This clone was detected once. This chain joins TRBV7-3 and TRBJ2-2; 7 positions agree with TRBD2. V dropped 0 bases and J dropped 7; count of bases not matched to a gene: 11. Per the germline V gene, CDR1 is SGHTA and CDR2 is FQGTGA. The CDR3 runs to 17 residues. Here the CDR3 DNA reads TGTGCCAGCAGCTTAACGGGAACTAGCGCCTCGAGCGGGGAGCTGTTTTTT. The encoded protein is CASSLTGTSASSGELFF.

This chain connects TRBV5-4 to TRBJ2-7; 12 bases are shared with TRBD2. The germline V gene has CDR1 SGHNT and CDR2 YYREEE (reference sequence). V gave up 4 bases and J gave up 5 bases; unmatched junction bases: 7. The CDR3 runs to 15 residues. The CDR3 protein is CASSPRTSGNHEQYF. The CDR3 DNA reads as TGTGCCAGCAGCCCAAGGACTAGCGGGAACCACGAGCAGTACTTC.

The chain uses TRBV5-8 and TRBJ1-5, with D perhaps TRBD1 (5 bases). The CDR3 is 17 amino acids. Trimming stripped 3 bases from V and 0 bases from J, with 16 bases between. Per the germline V gene, CDR1 is SGHTS and CDR2 is YDEGEE. CDR3 in DNA: TGTGCCAGCAGCTCCCGCCCCAGGGAATATAGCAATCAGCCCCAGCATTTT. This gives the protein CASSSRPREYSNQPQHF.

V is TRBV7-2 and J is TRBJ2-7; TRBD1 is a possible D gene (6 bases). CDR1 SGHTA and CDR2 FQGNSA come from the germline V gene. Trimming removed 5 bases from V and 4 bases from J, with 12 bases in between. The CDR3 sequence is 13 residues long. In nucleotides, the CDR3 is TGTGCCAGCAGCATTCCTACAGGGTACGAGCAGTACTTC. This codes for CASSIPTGYEQYF.

The V and J genes are TRBV11-2 and TRBJ2-1, with TRBD2 matching over 10 bases. The germline gives CDR1 SGHAT, CDR2 FQNNGV. After removal of 1 base from V and 2 bases from J, the junction contained 8 bases not matched to a gene. The CDR3 runs 18 residues. The CDR3 region is CASSLGAASGSTYNEQFF. The CDR3 nucleotides are TGTGCCAGCAGCTTAGGAGCGGCTAGCGGGAGTACCTACAATGAGCAGTTCTTC.

V and J are TRBV6-5 and TRBJ2-5; TRBD2 might be the D (6 bases). This CDR3 is 15 amino acids long. V lost 6 bases to trimming and J lost 3 bases, with 17 bases between them. Germline-derived CDR1 and CDR2 are MNHEY and SVGAGI. As DNA, the CDR3 is TGTGCCAGCAGATCCCTTAGCGGAGCTAAAGAGACCCAGTACTTC. Translation gives CASRSLSGAKETQYF.

The chain uses TRBV15 and TRBJ1-2; no definite D call. Germline CDR1 LNHNV, CDR2 YYDKDF (reference sequence). CDR3 length: 15 residues. V shed 0 bases and J shed 1 base, with 9 bases lying between them. Written as DNA, the CDR3 is TGTGCCACCAGCAGAGATCTGGCAGATAACTATGGCTACACCTTC. Translating it yields CATSRDLADNYGYTF.

This chain links TRBV13 with TRBJ2-7; 10 positions match TRBD1. Germline V gives CDR1 PRHDT, CDR2 FYEKMQ (reference sequence). The CDR3 has 14 residues. V shed 6 bases and J 5 bases; nucleotides not matched to a gene: 7. CDR3 DNA sequence: TGTGCCAGCAGAACCGGGACAGGGGTCAACGAGCAGTACTTC. Amino acid sequence: CASRTGTGVNEQYF.

This chain joins TRBV5-8 and TRBJ2-3, with D possibly TRBD2 on 5 matching bases. This CDR3 is built from 13 residues. The V gene lost 0 bases and the J gene lost 3 bases, with 5 bases spanning the gap. Germline assignment: CDR1 SGHTS and CDR2 YDEGEE. The CDR3 nucleotides read TGTGCCAGCAGCTTGGCGGGAACAGATACGCAGTATTTT. This codes for CASSLAGTDTQYF.

This clone was detected once. CDR3 DNA: TGCAGCGTTAGTACGGGAGTAGAGACCCAGTACTTC. This sequence encodes CSVSTGVETQYF. J is TRBJ2-5 and V is TRBV29-1, with D possibly being TRBD2 (6 bases). V was clipped by 5 bases and J by 4 bases, with 11 bases between them. Germline-derived CDR1 and CDR2 are SQVTM and ANQGSEA. The CDR3 covers 12 residues.

The chain has TRBV7-8 and TRBJ2-1, with 9 bases that match TRBD2. V shed 4 bases and J 12 bases; nucleotides not matched to a gene: 10. Germline V gene sequence: CDR1 SGHVS, CDR2 FQNEAQ. The CDR3 contains 14 residues. The CDR3 DNA follows: TGTGCCAGCAGCTACCGTCCTAGCGGGGTTGTGCAGTTCTTC. Translation gives CASSYRPSGVVQFF.

The rearrangement joins TRBV14 to TRBJ2-5; 8 nucleotides line up with TRBD2. CDR1 is SGHDN and CDR2 is FVKESK in the germline V gene. The CDR3 covers 15 residues. Trimming at V came to 0 bases and at J to 7 bases, leaving 7 bases not matched to a gene. The CDR3 DNA reads as TGTGCCAGCAGCCAAGACTACGGGGGGGGTACGACCCAGTACTTC. Protein product: CASSQDYGGGTTQYF.

The chain uses TRBV5-5 and TRBJ2-1; TRBD1 agrees at 12 bases. The CDR3 contains 14 residues. With V trimmed by 5 bases and J by 7 bases, 4 bases remained unmatched. Germline assignment: CDR1 SGHKS and CDR2 YYEKEE (reference sequence). CDR3 nucleotides: TGTGCCAGCAGGGGGACAGGGGGCTTGAATGAGCAGTTCTTC. It encodes CASRGTGGLNEQFF.

In this sample, this clone turned up once. This chain connects TRBV11-2 to TRBJ2-7; D might be TRBD2 (5 bases). Germline CDR1 and CDR2: SGHAT and FQNNGV. This CDR3 spans 13 amino acids. V lost 4 bases to trimming and J lost 5 bases, with 12 bases between them. CDR3 nucleotide sequence: TGTGCCAGCAGCTGGGAGTGGCAGAACGAGCAGTACTTC. It yields the protein CASSWEWQNEQYF.

V usage is TRBV5-1 and J usage is TRBJ2-3, with D possibly matching TRBD1 (6 bases). The germline V gene has CDR1 SGHRS and CDR2 YFSETQ. The V gene lost 4 bases and the J gene lost 3 bases, with 15 bases spanning the gap. The CDR3 runs to 15 residues. CDR3 in amino acids: CASSPTTGYTDTQYF. The CDR3 DNA follows: TGCGCCAGCAGCCCGACGACAGGTTATACAGATACGCAGTATTTT.

This chain joins TRBV5-8 and TRBJ2-3; perhaps TRBD1 as D (6 bases). Trimming shortened V by 5 bases and J by 6 bases, and 19 bases separated the two germline ends. In germline, CDR1 is SGHTS, CDR2 YDEGEE. CDR3 size: 15 residues. CDR3 coding DNA: TGTGCCAGCAGGGCCGGGACCGGGACACTGGATACGCAGTATTTT. Translation: CASRAGTGTLDTQYF.

The V gene is TRBV4-1, the J gene TRBJ2-1, with 7 bases identical to TRBD1. The trim removed 2 bases at V and 6 bases at J, leaving 10 bases unmatched. CDR1 and CDR2 from the germline V gene are MGHRA and YSYEKL. The CDR3 is 16 residues long. As DNA, the CDR3 is TGCGCCAGCAGCCAATTCCAGGGACAGTTAGGCAATGAGCAGTTCTTC. Translated, it gives CASSQFQGQLGNEQFF.

This chain uses TRBV29-1 with TRBJ1-1, with a possible D match to TRBD1 (5 bases). Germline loops: CDR1 SQVTM, CDR2 ANQGSEA. CDR3 size: 15 residues. Trimming took 1 base from V and 1 from J, leaving 13 bases between them. CDR3 DNA sequence: TGCAGCGTTGAAGTGGTCAGGGTTTGGAACACTGAAGCTTTCTTT. Translated, it gives CSVEVVRVWNTEAFF.

The chain links TRBV11-2 to TRBJ2-1; D is unclear. The CDR3 spans 11 residues. Germline-derived CDR1 and CDR2 are SGHAT and FQNNGV. Trimming shortened V by 3 bases and J by 7 bases, and 4 bases separated the two germline ends. CDR3 nucleotides: TGTGCCAGCAGCTTCTCGAATGAGCAGTTCTTC. Translated, it gives CASSFSNEQFF. Full variable domain (outside the CDR3, taken from reference TRBV11-2 and TRBJ2-1): EAGVAQSPRYKIIEKRQSVAFWCNPISGHATLYWYQQILGQGPKLLIQFQNNGVVDDSQLPKDRFSAERLKGVDSTLKIQPAKLEDSAVYLCASSFSNEQFFGPGTRLTVL.

The rearrangement links TRBV10-1 to TRBJ2-1, with 7 positions matching TRBD1. Germline CDR1 reads WNHNN; CDR2 reads SYGVQD (reference sequence). The CDR3 contains 12 residues. V shed 3 bases, J shed 10 bases, and the junction held 3 bases outside the gene matches. The CDR3 coding sequence is TGCGCCAGCAGTGACGACAGGGTCGAGCAGTTCTTC. This sequence encodes CASSDDRVEQFF.